What follows is one T cell receptor beta chain and its context. Its antigen remains unknown. This sample is part of a study of human T cells and chemical hapten exposure. Study-wide findings and caveats: Every donor had alopecia, and their immune response may therefore differ from healthy people's.

Time point meaning: patch test 1, 2 weeks after DPC sensitization. Treatment indicated: therapeutic diphenylcyclopropenone sensitization with weekly scalp DPC. The junction had 7 bases not matched to a gene; V was cut back by 5 bases and J by 9 bases. The germline gives CDR1 SGHVS, CDR2 FQNEAQ. This CDR3 is built from 14 residues. Each CDR3 protein is one row after TCRdb ran MiXCR on the RACE reads. The repertoire consists of 340,000 or so distinct CDR3 sequences, with about 7% occurring once and the leading ten covering approximately 8%. This sequence was found in a woman younger than 35 with alopecia areata. Some clones in this sample may be carry-over from other donors' samples. The chain combines TRBV7-8 with TRBJ2-1, with 10 bases identical to TRBD2. The material sequenced was whole blood, taken in connection with sensitization to the hapten diphenylcyclopropenone (DPC). The CDR3 coding sequence is TGTGCCAGCAGCGCTAGCGGGGGTGACACTGAGCAGTTCTTC. Translated: CASSASGGDTEQFF. Full variable domain (remainder filled in from reference TRBV7-8 and TRBJ2-1): GAGVSQSPRYKVAKRGQDVALRCDPISGHVSLFWYQQALGQGPEFLTYFQNEAQLDKSGLPSDRFFAERPEGSVSTLKIQRTQQEDSAVYLCASSASGGDTEQFFGPGTRLTVL.